This entry describes one TCR beta chain. No antigen is known for it. This record belongs to a study of cytomegalovirus exposure and HLA in healthy donors. Study-wide context: Previous work identified 120 million or so unique TCR beta sequences from 200 million or so T cells. Early on, a data release was issued that held about 85 million unique TCRs from HLA-typed donors. Overall study findings and caveats: Among donors in an Asian-associated ancestry cluster, a later analysis reportedly found fewer N-insertions than the roughly 610-donor mean.

Germline V gene sequence: CDR1 SGDLS, CDR2 YYNGEE. This CDR3 is 15 amino acids long. J lost 6 bases, V lost 3 bases, and 9 bases had no gene match. 60 Vbeta and 13 Jbeta primers were used in PCR. Methods used by the authors: A later analysis tallied about 80 million unique TCR beta chains, about 9.9 million of them shared. The repertoire was sequenced with immunoSEQ multiplex PCR; TCRdb's copy has only in-frame clones and lacks some. That table gives V, J and clone size, and the DNA gave D and trimming. The sample contains 100,000 to 150,000 clones, roughly 80% of which appear only once. The source of this sequence is a woman between 40 and 55 years old in good health and CMV-seronegative. Sample: PBMCs. This sequence joins TRBV9 and TRBJ2-7; TRBD1 agrees at 10 bases. CDR3 in amino acids: CASSASWGQGCEQYF. In DNA form, the CDR3 reads TGTGCCAGCAGCGCGTCATGGGGACAGGGGTGCGAGCAGTACTTC.